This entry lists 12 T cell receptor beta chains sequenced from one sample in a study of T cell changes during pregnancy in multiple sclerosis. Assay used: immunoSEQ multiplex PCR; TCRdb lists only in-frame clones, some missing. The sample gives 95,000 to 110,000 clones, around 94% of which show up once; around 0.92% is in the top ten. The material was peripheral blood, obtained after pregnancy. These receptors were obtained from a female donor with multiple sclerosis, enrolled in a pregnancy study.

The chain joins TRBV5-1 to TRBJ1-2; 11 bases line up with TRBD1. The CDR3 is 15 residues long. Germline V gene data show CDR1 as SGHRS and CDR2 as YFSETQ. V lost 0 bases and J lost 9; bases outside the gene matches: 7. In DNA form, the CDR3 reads TGCGCCAGCAGCTTGGCAGGCGGACAGGGGGCCAGCTACACCTTC. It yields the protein CASSLAGGQGASYTF.

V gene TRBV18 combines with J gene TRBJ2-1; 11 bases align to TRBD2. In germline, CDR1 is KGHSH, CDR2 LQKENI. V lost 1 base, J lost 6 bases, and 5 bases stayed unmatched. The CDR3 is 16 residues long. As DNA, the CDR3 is TGTGCCAGCTCACCACTGACGGGACTAGCGGCCAATGAGCAGTTCTTC. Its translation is CASSPLTGLAANEQFF.

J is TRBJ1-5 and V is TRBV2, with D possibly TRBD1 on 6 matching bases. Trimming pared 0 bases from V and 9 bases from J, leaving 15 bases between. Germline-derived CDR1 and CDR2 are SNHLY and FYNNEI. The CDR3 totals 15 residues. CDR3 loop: CASSEAGGGGWPQHF. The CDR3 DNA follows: TGTGCCAGCAGTGAAGCGGGTGGGGGCGGGTGGCCCCAGCATTTT.

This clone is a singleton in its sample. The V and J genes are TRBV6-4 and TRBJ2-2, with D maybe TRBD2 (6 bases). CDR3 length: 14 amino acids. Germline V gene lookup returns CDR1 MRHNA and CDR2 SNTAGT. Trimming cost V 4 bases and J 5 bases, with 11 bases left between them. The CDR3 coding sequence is TGTGCCAGCAGTGTGCGGGAAGGAACCGGGGAGCTGTTTTTT. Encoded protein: CASSVREGTGELFF.

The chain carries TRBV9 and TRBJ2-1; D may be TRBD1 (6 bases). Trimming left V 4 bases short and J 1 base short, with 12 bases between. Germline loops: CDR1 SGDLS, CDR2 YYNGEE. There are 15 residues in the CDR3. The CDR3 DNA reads TGTGCCAGCAGCCTCGTGGGGGCATCCTACAATGAGCAGTTCTTC. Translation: CASSLVGASYNEQFF.

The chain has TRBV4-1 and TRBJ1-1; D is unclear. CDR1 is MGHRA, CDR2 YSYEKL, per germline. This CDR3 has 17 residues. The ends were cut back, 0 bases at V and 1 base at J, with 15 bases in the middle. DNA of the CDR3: TGCGCCAGCAGCCAAGATACTAGCTTGGCCCCGAACACTGAAGCTTTCTTT. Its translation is CASSQDTSLAPNTEAFF.

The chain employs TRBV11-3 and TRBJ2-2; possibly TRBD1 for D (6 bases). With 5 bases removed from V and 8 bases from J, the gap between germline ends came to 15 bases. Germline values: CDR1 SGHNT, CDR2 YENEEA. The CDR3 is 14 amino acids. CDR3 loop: CASSPRGHLGELFF. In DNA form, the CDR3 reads TGTGCCAGCAGCCCCAGGGGTCACCTAGGGGAGCTGTTTTTT.

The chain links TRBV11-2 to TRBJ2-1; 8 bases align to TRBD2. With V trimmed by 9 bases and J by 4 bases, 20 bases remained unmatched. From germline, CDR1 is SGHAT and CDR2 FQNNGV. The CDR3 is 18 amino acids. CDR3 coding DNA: TGTGCCAGTTATGCTACGGACCTCCGAACTAGCGGTTACAATGAGCAGTTCTTC. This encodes CASYATDLRTSGYNEQFF.

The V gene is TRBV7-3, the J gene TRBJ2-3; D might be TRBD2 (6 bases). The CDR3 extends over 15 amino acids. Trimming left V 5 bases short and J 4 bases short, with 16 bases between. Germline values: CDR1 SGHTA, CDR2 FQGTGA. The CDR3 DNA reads TGTGCCAGCAGCCCCGGGAGAGGGCGGGCAGATACGCAGTATTTT. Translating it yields CASSPGRGRADTQYF.

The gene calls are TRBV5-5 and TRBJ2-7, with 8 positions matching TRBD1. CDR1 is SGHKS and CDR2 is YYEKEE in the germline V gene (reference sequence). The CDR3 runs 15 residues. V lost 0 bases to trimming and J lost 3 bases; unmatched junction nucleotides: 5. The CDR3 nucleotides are TGTGCCAGCAGCTTGGCCTTAGGGACAGGCTACGAGCAGTACTTC. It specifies CASSLALGTGYEQYF. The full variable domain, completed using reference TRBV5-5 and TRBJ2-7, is DAGVTQSPTHLIKTRGQQVTLRCSPISGHKSVSWYQQVLGQGPQFIFQYYEKEERGRGNFPDRFSARQFPNYSSELNVNALLLGDSALYLCASSLALGTGYEQYFGPGTRLTVT.

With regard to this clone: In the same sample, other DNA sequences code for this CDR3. CDR3 coding DNA: TGTGCCAGCAGTTTTCAGGGTGCAAACACCGGGGAGCTGTTTTTT. As protein: CASSFQGANTGELFF. V is TRBV27 and J is TRBJ2-2; weak D call: TRBD1 (5 bases). This CDR3 spans 15 amino acids. Germline loops: CDR1 MNHEY, CDR2 SMNVEV (reference sequence). V was pared by 3 bases and J by 2 bases, with 10 bases between.

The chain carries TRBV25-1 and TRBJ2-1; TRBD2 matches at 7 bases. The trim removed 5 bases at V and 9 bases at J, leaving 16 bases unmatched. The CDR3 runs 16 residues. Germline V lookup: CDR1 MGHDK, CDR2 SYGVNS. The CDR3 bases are TGTGCCAGCAGTACCGACCGGGACTATCTATTCAGTGAGCAGTTCTTC. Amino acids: CASSTDRDYLFSEQFF.